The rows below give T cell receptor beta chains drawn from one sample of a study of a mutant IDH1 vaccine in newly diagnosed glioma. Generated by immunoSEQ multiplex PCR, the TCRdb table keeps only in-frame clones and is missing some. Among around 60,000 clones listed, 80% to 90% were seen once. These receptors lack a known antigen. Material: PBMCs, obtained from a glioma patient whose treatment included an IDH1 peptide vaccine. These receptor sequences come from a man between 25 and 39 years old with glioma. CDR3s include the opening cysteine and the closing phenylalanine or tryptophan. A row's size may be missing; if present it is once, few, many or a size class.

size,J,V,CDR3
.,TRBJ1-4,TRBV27,CASSLLGQGNEKLFF
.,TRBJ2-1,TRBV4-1,CASSQKPVLAGAANEQFF
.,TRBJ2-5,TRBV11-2,CASSLDLGVAETQYF
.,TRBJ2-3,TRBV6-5,CASSSGGYGTDTQYF
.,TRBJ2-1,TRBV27,CASRLNLAGDYNEQFF
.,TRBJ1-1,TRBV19,CASSILTEAFF
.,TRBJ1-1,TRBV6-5,CASISVGRLATEAFF
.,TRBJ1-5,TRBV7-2,CASSAHSNQPQHF
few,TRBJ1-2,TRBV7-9,CASNPSTGANYGYTF
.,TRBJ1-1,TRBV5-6,CANSKRTVVNTEAFF
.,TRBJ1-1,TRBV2,CASSTSRDRVNTEAFF